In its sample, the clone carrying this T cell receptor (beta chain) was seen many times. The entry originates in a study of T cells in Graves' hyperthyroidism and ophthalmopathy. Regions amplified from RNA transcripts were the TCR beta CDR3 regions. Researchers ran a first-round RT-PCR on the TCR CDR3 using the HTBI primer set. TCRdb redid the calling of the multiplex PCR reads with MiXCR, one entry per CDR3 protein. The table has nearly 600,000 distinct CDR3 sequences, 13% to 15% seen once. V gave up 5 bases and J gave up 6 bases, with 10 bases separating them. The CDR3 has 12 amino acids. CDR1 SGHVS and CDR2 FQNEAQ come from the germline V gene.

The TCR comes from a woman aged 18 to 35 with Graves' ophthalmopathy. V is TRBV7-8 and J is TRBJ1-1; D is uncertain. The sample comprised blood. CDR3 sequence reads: CASSPPTPEAFF. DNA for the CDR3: TGTGCCAGCAGCCCCCCCACACCTGAAGCTTTCTTT.